The source of this TCR beta chain is a study of shared clonotypes between healthy human individuals. CDR1 is SGHNT, CDR2 YYREEE, per germline (reference sequence). This CDR3 comprises 11 residues. The V and J ends lost 5 bases and 13 bases respectively, with 15 bases between them. An assay was performed, and its level was deep. Sorted-subset replicate PCRs used approximately 180 ng of genomic DNA. This amount corresponded to tens of thousands of T cell genomes. TCRdb's table, derived via immunoSEQ multiplex PCR, lists solely in-frame clones and lacks some. The repertoire has a few million clones, over 85% of them found once; the top ten carry about 0.13%.

This TCR came from a man younger than 30 in good health. The gene calls are TRBV5-4 and TRBJ1-1, with D uncertain. The sequenced sample was naive CD4+ T cells sorted from blood. The subset denotes: CD45RA+ positively selected. The DNA for the CDR3 is TGTGCCAGCAGATCCCCCCTAGGGATTTTCTTT. As protein: CASRSPLGIFF.